The entry below describes one TCR beta chain. What it recognizes is unknown. A J-beta primer mix and a sample-barcoded 5' primer were used in a second PCR of roughly 6 to 12 cycles. Using its own MiXCR run on the 5' RACE reads, TCRdb lists one record per CDR3 protein. The data hold approximately 780,000 distinct CDR3 sequences, with 20% to 30% observed a single time. The length of the CDR3 is 14 residues. In germline, CDR1 is MNHEY, CDR2 SVGAGI. The sample originates from a study of blood T cells in healthy people across ages. The study's findings and limits: Naive CD4+ cells and diversity were both higher in long-lived donors than in aged donors. Diversity estimated from one million T cells was considered an underestimate. Donor CMV status was unknown, possibly confounding expanded clonotype changes. Any conclusive comparison of naive versus antigen-experienced cells was prevented by using unsorted PBMCs.

The data also belong to a second study, concerning T cells of mothers and their children.

This sequence was found in a boy younger than 18 in good health. The sequenced sample consisted of blood. The chain combines TRBV6-5 with TRBJ2-5; D perhaps matches TRBD2 (7 bases). Gene TRBJ2-7 matches the end of the DNA better, so the J call may be wrong. The DNA of the CDR3 is TGTGCCAGCACTCGAGGGGGGGAGGCCTACGAGCAGTACTTC. Translated: CASTRGGEAYEQYF.